This T cell receptor beta chain was obtained from a study of blood T cell repertoires in COVID-19. Study-level information: Donors in the United States, Italy and Spain gave samples during acute or convalescent COVID-19.

Germline CDR1 SGHNT, CDR2 YENEEA. Trimming pared 0 bases from V and 5 bases from J, leaving 13 bases between. The CDR3 contains 16 residues. As originally analysed: Reference gene primers were amplified, and this amplification served to estimate nucleated cell counts. The assay was immunoSEQ multiplex PCR, and TCRdb's table has in-frame clones only and misses some. The V and J calls and clone size come from that table; D and trimming were worked out from the DNA. The repertoire holds some 200,000 clones, with about 86% as singletons. This receptor was obtained from a man between 18 and 35 years old with active or convalescent COVID-19. The rearrangement joins TRBV11-3 to TRBJ2-2, with D possibly matching TRBD2 (6 bases). Sequencing was carried out using peripheral blood. The CDR3 loop is CASSLDLTGRTGELFF. CDR3 DNA sequence: TGTGCCAGCAGCTTAGATCTCACGGGGAGGACCGGGGAGCTGTTTTTT.